This TCR beta chain was profiled in a study of blood T cell repertoires in COVID-19. Study-level background: PBMCs, B-cell-depleted T cells, or T cells provided the cDNA or gDNA that made up the material.

Original handling: Amplification from reference gene primers served as the basis for estimated nucleated cell counts. Clones were sequenced by immunoSEQ multiplex PCR, and TCRdb holds only the in-frame ones, with some missing. V and J calls and clone size are copied from that table; D and trimming were computed from the DNA. The sample consists of some 73,000 clones, roughly 86% of them appearing once. V shed 2 bases, J shed 2 bases, and the junction held 5 bases outside the gene matches. From germline, CDR1 is LNHDA and CDR2 SQIVND (reference sequence). CDR3 length: 16 amino acids. The receptor was derived from a woman in her sixties or seventies with acute or convalescent COVID-19. Sequencing was carried out using peripheral blood. The chain recombines TRBV19 with TRBJ2-3; 9 bases align to TRBD2. The CDR3 DNA reads as TGTGCCAGTAGTATATCTGCGGGGGGGATCACAGATACGCAGTATTTT. It yields the protein CASSISAGGITDTQYF.